This TCR beta chain is from a study of blood T cell repertoires in COVID-19. The CDR3 totals 14 residues. Trimming took off 8 bases at V and 2 bases at J, with 13 bases between the two ends. Germline CDR1 reads SGHTA; CDR2 reads FQGTGA. As handled by the study authors: How many nucleated cells were present was estimated from reference gene primer amplification. Sequencing used immunoSEQ multiplex PCR; TCRdb keeps in-frame clones, though not all of them. Clonal size and the V and J genes are those of that table, whereas D and trimming came from the DNA. The sample yields 150,000 to 200,000 clones, 90% to 95% seen once.

The genes are TRBV7-3 and TRBJ1-5; D unclear. The receptor was derived from a young man with COVID-19, enrolled during active disease. The specimen sequenced was peripheral blood. CDR3 sequence reads: CASHEGLGNQPQHF. CDR3 bases: TGTGCCAGCCACGAGGGTTTGGGCAATCAGCCCCAGCATTTT.